This T cell receptor (beta chain) was sequenced for a study of STAT5B mutations in CD4+ large granular lymphocyte leukemia. Notes on the study in general: The CD4+ versus CD8+ T-LGLL clonality difference may reflect limited sample size.

Profiling relied on immunoSEQ multiplex PCR, and the TCRdb table lists in-frame clones only, not all of them. The sample shows some 45,000 clones, just over 85% of them seen only once. This clone turned up a few times. Antigen: not known. This CDR3 contains 15 residues. Control samples were healthy donors' buffy coats. This TCR was sampled from a human donor in good health. V usage is TRBV21-1 and J usage is TRBJ2-7; TRBD1 is taken as the D call from the table, unchecked against the DNA. TRBV21-1 corresponds to a pseudogene. Material for sequencing was CD4+ T cells from blood buffy coats. In DNA form, the CDR3 reads TGTGCCAGCAGCCCGTCGGGACAGGGAACCTACGAGCAGTACTTC. It is translated as CASSPSGQGTYEQYF.